This T cell receptor beta chain was obtained from a study of monozygotic twins with inflammatory bowel disease. Isolation of total RNA was performed on whole blood, with no prior T cell sorting. Germline V gives CDR1 SGHVS, CDR2 FQNEAQ. The CDR3 sequence is 15 residues long. TCRdb reprocessed the 5' RACE reads and keeps a single row for each CDR3 protein, giving no DNA. Here the sample table reports a few hundred thousand distinct CDR3 sequences. The rearrangement links TRBV7-8 to TRBJ2-1; with no DNA, the TCRdb D assignment of TRBD1 cannot be verified. The sample consisted of blood. The receptor was isolated from a human donor with ulcerative colitis or Crohn's disease, or a healthy co-twin of an affected twin (not recorded which). The CDR3 protein is CASSSGTGLNNEQFF.